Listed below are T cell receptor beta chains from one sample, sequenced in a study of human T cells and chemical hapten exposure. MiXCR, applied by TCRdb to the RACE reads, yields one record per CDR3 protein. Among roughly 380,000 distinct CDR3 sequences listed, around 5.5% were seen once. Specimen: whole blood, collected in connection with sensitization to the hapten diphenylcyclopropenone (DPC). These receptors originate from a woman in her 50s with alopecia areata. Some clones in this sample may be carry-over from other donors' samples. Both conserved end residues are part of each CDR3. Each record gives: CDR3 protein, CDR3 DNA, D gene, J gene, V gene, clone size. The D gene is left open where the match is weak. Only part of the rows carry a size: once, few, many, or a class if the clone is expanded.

CASSFGRGGTNEKLFF TGTGCCAGCAGCTTCGGGCGCGGCGGAACTAATGAAAAACTGTTTTTT . TRBJ1-4 TRBV12-3/TRBV12-4 many
CASTGQLLLHEQYF TGTGCCAGCACTGGGCAGCTGCTGCTCCACGAGCAGTACTTC . TRBJ2-7 TRBV13 many
CASSLLRGARGSYNEQFF TGTGCCAGCAGTTTATTAAGGGGGGCGAGGGGTTCCTACAATGAGCAGTTCTTC . TRBJ2-1 TRBV28 .
CASSPGGFGEKLFF TGTGCCAGCTCACCAGGGGGCTTCGGGGAAAAACTGTTTTTT . TRBJ1-4 TRBV18 many
CASSYHGKRGNQPQHF TGTGCCAGTAGTTACCATGGTAAGAGGGGCAATCAGCCCCAGCATTTT . TRBJ1-5 TRBV19 few
CASRQGGVNTEAFF TGTGCCAGCCGGCAGGGAGGGGTGAACACTGAAGCTTTCTTT . TRBJ1-1 TRBV28 few
CASSLGVGNTIYF TGTGCCAGCAGCTTGGGGGTCGGAAACACCATATATTTT . TRBJ1-3 TRBV5-4 many
CASSHGLAGGPETQYF TGTGCCAGCAGCCATGGACTAGCGGGAGGGCCCGAGACCCAGTACTTC TRBD2 TRBJ2-5 TRBV14 few
CASDVIAGVADTQYF TGTGCCAGCGATGTAATAGCGGGAGTTGCAGATACGCAGTATTTT TRBD2 TRBJ2-3 TRBV6-6 few
CASSLRGDSTDTQYF TGTGCCAGCAGCCTTCGTGGGGACTCCACAGATACGCAGTATTTT . TRBJ2-3 TRBV3-1 few
CASSQSNTGELFF TGCGCCAGCAGTCAATCGAACACCGGGGAGCTGTTTTTT . TRBJ2-2 TRBV23-1 .
CASSHMAGENEQYF TGTGCCAGCAGTCACATGGCTGGGGAAAACGAGCAGTACTTC . TRBJ2-7 TRBV6-5 many
CASSPTIYNEQFF TGCGCCAGCAGCCCGACAATCTACAATGAGCAGTTCTTC . TRBJ2-1 TRBV5-1 few
CASRVRGEDTEAFF TGCGCCAGCAGAGTGAGGGGAGAAGACACTGAAGCTTTCTTT . TRBJ1-1 TRBV5-1 many
CSARDSTLMGVDGYTF TGCAGTGCTAGAGATTCAACCCTTATGGGGGTCGATGGCTACACCTTC . TRBJ1-2 TRBV20-1 .
CSVEPTGEMAGELFF TGCAGCGTTGAACCGACAGGGGAGATGGCCGGGGAGCTGTTTTTT TRBD1 TRBJ2-2 TRBV29-1 many
CASRKQGWPDTQYF TGCGCCAGCAGGAAACAGGGGTGGCCAGATACGCAGTATTTT TRBD1 TRBJ2-3 TRBV5-1 few
CASSSLPGLAGSDEQFF TGTGCCAGCAGTTCTCTCCCGGGACTAGCGGGAAGTGATGAGCAGTTCTTC TRBD2 TRBJ2-1 TRBV28 .
CSASGLQGENEQFF TGCAGTGCTTCCGGCCTCCAGGGGGAGAATGAGCAGTTCTTC TRBD1 TRBJ2-1 TRBV20-1 few
CASKLQSAGANVLTF TGTGCCAGCAAGTTACAGAGCGCTGGGGCCAACGTCCTGACTTTC . TRBJ2-6 TRBV6-1 many
CASSGSPANNSPLHF TGTGCCAGCAGTGGTAGTCCAGCAAACAATTCACCCCTCCACTTT . TRBJ1-6 TRBV2 many
CASSPPRQGSYEQYF TGTGCCAGCAGCCCCCCCCGCCAGGGCTCCTACGAGCAGTACTTC . TRBJ2-7 TRBV28 many
CASSFDRLSPSYEQYF TGCGCCAGCAGCTTCGATCGGCTTTCACCCTCCTACGAGCAGTACTTC . TRBJ2-7 TRBV5-1 .
CASSEGTVSEAFF TGTGCCAGCAGCGAGGGGACAGTATCTGAAGCTTTCTTT TRBD1 TRBJ1-1 TRBV9 few
CASSFGTVNQPQHF TGTGCCAGCAGTTTTGGGACAGTCAATCAGCCCCAGCATTTT TRBD1 TRBJ1-5 TRBV12-3/TRBV12-4 .
CASLGRANTEAFF TGTGCCAGTCTTGGACGGGCGAACACTGAAGCTTTCTTT . TRBJ1-1 TRBV6-1 .
CASSSFDTGELFF TGTGCCAGCAGCTCCTTCGACACCGGGGAGCTGTTTTTT . TRBJ2-2 TRBV7-9 .